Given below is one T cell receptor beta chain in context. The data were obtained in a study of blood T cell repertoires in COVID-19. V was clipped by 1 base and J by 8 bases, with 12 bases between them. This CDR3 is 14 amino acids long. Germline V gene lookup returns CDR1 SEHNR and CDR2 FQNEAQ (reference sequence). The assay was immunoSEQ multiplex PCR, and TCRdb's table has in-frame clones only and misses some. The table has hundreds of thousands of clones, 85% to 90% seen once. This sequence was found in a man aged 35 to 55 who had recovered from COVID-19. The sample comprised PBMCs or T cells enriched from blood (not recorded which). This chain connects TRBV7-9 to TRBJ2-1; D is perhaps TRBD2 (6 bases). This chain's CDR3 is CASSLVAGSHEQFF. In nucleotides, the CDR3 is TGTGCCAGCAGCTTAGTCGCCGGGAGCCATGAGCAGTTCTTC.